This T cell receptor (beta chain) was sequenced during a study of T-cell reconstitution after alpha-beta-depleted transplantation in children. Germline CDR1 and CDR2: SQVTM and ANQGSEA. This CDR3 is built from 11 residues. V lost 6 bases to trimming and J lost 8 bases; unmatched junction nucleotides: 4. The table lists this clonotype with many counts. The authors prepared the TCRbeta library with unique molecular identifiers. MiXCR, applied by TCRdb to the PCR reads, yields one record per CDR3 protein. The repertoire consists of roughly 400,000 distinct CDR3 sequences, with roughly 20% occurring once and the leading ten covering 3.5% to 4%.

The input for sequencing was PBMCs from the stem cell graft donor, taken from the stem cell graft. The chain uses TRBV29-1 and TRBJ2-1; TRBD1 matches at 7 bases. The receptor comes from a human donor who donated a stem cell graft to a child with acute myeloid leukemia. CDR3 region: CSVPTGDEQFF. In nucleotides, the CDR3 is TGCAGCGTACCAACAGGGGATGAGCAGTTCTTC.